This T cell receptor beta chain was found in a study of Ad26.COV2.S vaccination and SARS-CoV-2 variants. Trimming took off 4 bases at V and 3 bases at J, with 12 bases between the two ends. The germline V gene has CDR1 MNHEY and CDR2 SMNVEV (reference sequence). The CDR3 spans 14 residues. This table comes from immunoSEQ multiplex PCR, and its TCRdb copy is limited to in-frame clones, with some not included. This table holds some 450,000 clones, 90% found once. Treatment noted: about 20 received Ad26.COV2.S at low or high dose, single or two shots; about 5 received placebo; per-sample allocation not given. Samples came from day 63 after the first vaccine or placebo injection.

The sequence was obtained from a person between 18 and 65 years old who received the Ad26.COV2.S COVID-19 vaccine or a placebo. The V gene is TRBV27, the J gene TRBJ2-5; tentatively, D is TRBD1 (5 bases). This material consisted of peripheral blood, taken in a trial of Ad26.COV2.S vaccine versus placebo. This chain's CDR3 is CASSSQGREETQYF. CDR3 coding DNA: TGTGCCAGCAGTTCTCAGGGTCGGGAAGAGACCCAGTACTTC.